This entry is about one T cell receptor (beta chain). For the second PCR, which ran for about 7 to 11 cycles, a sample-barcoded 5' primer and a J-beta primer mix were used. TCRdb fed the 5' RACE reads into MiXCR, producing one record per CDR3 protein. The sample lists over 1,500,000 distinct CDR3 sequences, around 48% occurring once. Total RNA was isolated from each sample in quantities of at least 6 micrograms. The sample comes from a study of blood T cells in healthy people across ages. V lost 3 bases and J lost 4, with 9 bases in between. This CDR3 comprises 13 residues. CDR1 MNHEY and CDR2 SVGAGI come from the germline V gene.

The TCR comes from a woman aged 35 to 49 in good health. This chain connects TRBV6-5 to TRBJ1-1; D perhaps matches TRBD1 (5 bases). The material sequenced was blood. The CDR3 bases are TGTGCCAGCAGTTATGGGGCCGGCACTGAAGCTTTCTTT. Translating it yields CASSYGAGTEAFF.